This entry features one T cell receptor (beta chain) sequence. The antigen this receptor binds is unknown. Base qualities are not at hand, and no much larger clone is one base apart. TCRbeta CDR3 regions were amplified from genomic DNA using the immunoSEQ Assay, a bias-controlled multiplex PCR. In the paper's pipeline: Within the assay, amplification of reference gene primers was used to estimate how many nucleated cells each sample contained. To quantify the absolute abundance of each unique TCRbeta CDR3 rearrangement, sequence reads were collapsed and filtered. Productive Simpson clonality was computed per sample as the square root of Simpson's diversity index over productive rearrangements. TCRdb holds this immuneACCESS table with in-frame rearrangements only. Some clones are missing; in checked studies, unresolved V genes explain under half, and the rest has no known cause. From that table come the V and J calls and clone size; the DNA was used to work out D and trimming. The sample includes some 410,000 clones, with more than 75% observed a single time. The ten biggest clones cover 0.95% to 1% of the sample.

Enrolling through a virtual design, the prospective study's participants ranged in age from roughly 18 to 95 years and lived across roughly 24 United States geographic areas. In the prospective study, cohorts were assigned on the basis of participant-reported clinical history obtained from a screening survey and a study questionnaire. In the prospective study, mobile phlebotomists collected whole blood, serum and a nasopharyngeal or oropharyngeal swab from each participant. Participants in the prospective study had the option to provide additional blood draws and questionnaires over a 2-month period. Before DNA extraction, prospective study blood samples were shipped either frozen or at room temperature. The sample originates from a study of blood T cell repertoires in COVID-19 (dated by TCRdb to the early 2020s). Background on the whole study: Collaborator samples came from the United States, Italy and Spain and covered acute and convalescent phases of COVID-19. The prospective study material was composed of cDNA or gDNA derived from T cells, B-cell-depleted T cells, or PBMCs. Subjects who had been exposed to COVID-19, were actively infected with it, or had recovered from it provided the deeply sampled blood TCRbeta repertoires that made up the dataset. The repertoires were released in a freely available public database intended as a resource for research on the immune response to SARS-CoV-2. Samples were obtained from the ongoing ImmuneRACE study (first 160 participants) and from 1,254 subjects provided by 6 global collaborators. Sample metadata almost always included a de-identified subject ID, COVID-19 status, age in years and sex. Where available, HLA class I and class II types were taken from metadata supplied by the sample provider and were not determined by assay-based typing. Broad study findings and their caveats: Clinical and demographic metadata were provided uncurated, with the amount varying by source and participant.

V is reduced by 5 bases and J by 6 bases, leaving a spacing of 10 bases between them. From the germline V gene, CDR1 is SGHNT and CDR2 is YENEEA. From the cysteine through the phenylalanine, the CDR3 covers 13 amino acids. The retained sequence is limited to the CDR3, 39 bases, with the frame set at the first base. The sample taken for sequencing was PBMCs or T cells enriched from blood (not recorded which). This receptor was obtained from a woman between 25 and 40 years old with acute COVID-19. The rearrangement joined TRBV11-3 to TRBJ2-2, with no D gene named confidently. The CDR3 corresponds to CASSPPGAGELFF. Here is the DNA: TGTGCCAGCAGCCCACCGGGTGCCGGGGAGCTGTTTTTT.